The T cell receptor beta chain under discussion was sequenced for a study of early T cells in non-severe SARS-CoV-2 infection (dated by TCRdb to the early 2020s). For the study in its entirety: Because TCR sequencing was done on bulk RNA from unsorted whole blood, the alpha and beta chains could not be paired. Results the study describes overall, beyond this receptor: VDJdb matching was skewed toward anti-spike CD8 responses, so virus-specific expansions were likely underestimated and private and CD4 specificities were missed.

Preparation of the library involved 5' RACE. TCRdb lists the instrument as NextSeq 500. In the TCR library protocol, unique molecular identifiers were attached to individual cDNA molecules to correct for PCR bias and sequencing error. Sequencing covered both TCR alpha and beta chains, and within each sample the abundances of alpha and beta sequences were tightly co-correlated. The paper's data handling went like this. Decombinator V4 was used to annotate TCR sequences for V gene, J gene and CDR3. TCRs were defined as expanded if a significant change between any two time points was detected under a Poisson model with p below 0.0001. TCR abundances were normalised to the total number of TCRs sequenced in each sample and reported as counts per million. TRAV1-2 paired with TRAJ12, TRAJ20 or TRAJ33 defined MAIT TCRs, while TRAV10 paired with TRAJ18 defined iNKT TCRs. VDJdb, accessed 1 November 2021, was searched for CMV, EBV and SARS-CoV-2 annotated TCRs, with TCRs annotated for multiple antigens excluded. TCRdb handled the public reads itself, with Q25 trimming in fastp and clone calling in MiXCR, and kept productive beta chains. Merged by CDR3 protein, the rows form single entries marked with the most common genes and DNA. The V and J calls were determined by TCRdb, not by the authors. The sample contains 30,000 to 40,000 distinct CDR3 sequences, around 6% of them found a single time. The ten largest make up 4% to 5.5% of the sample.

This clonotype has ten or more counts. Its antigen specificity is not known. Base qualities are not at hand, and no much larger clone is one base apart. Ends trimmed: V by 4 bases, J by 6 bases; bases unmatched to a gene: 4. In the germline V gene (reference sequence), CDR1 corresponds to LGHDT and CDR2 to YNNKEL. The CDR3 spans 16 residues, from the cysteine through the phenylalanine. The sequence is cut down to CDR3 DNA, 48 bases in frame from base 1. The study was a case-control design nested within a healthcare worker cohort in London, UK, with weekly nasopharyngeal swab PCR tests and blood sampling. Healthcare workers were recruited between 23 and 31 March 2020, during the week of the UK lockdown, and were followed weekly for up to 16 weeks.

The chain uses TRBV3-1 and TRBJ2-2; 14 junctional bases match TRBD2. The clonotype originates from an adult who was a healthcare worker with PCR-confirmed SARS-CoV-2 infection or an uninfected control (not recorded which). The sample here was whole blood, taken at baseline. The sequence in DNA is TGTGCCAGCAGCCGCGGGACTAGCGGGAGTCCCGGGGAGCTGTTTTTT. Translated, this is CASSRGTSGSPGELFF.